The 3 T cell receptor beta chains reported below all come from one sample, sequenced in a study of T cell responses to AZD1222 COVID-19 vaccine. Assay used: immunoSEQ multiplex PCR; TCRdb lists only in-frame clones, some missing. Here the sample spans about 150,000 clones, about 89% being singletons. Material: peripheral blood, obtained 28 days after the second AZD1222 dose. The receptors come from an adult who received the AZD1222 COVID-19 vaccine.

The V call is TRBV6-5, the J call TRBJ2-2, with D tentatively TRBD1 or TRBD2 (5 bases each). Germline V lookup: CDR1 MNHEY, CDR2 SVGAGI. The CDR3 totals 14 residues. Trimming removed 7 bases at V and 3 bases at J, with 12 bases between. CDR3 amino acids: CASTTGTHTGELFF. In DNA form, the CDR3 reads TGTGCCAGCACCACCGGGACCCACACCGGGGAGCTGTTTTTT.

This clone was detected only a few times. The V gene is TRBV11-2, the J gene TRBJ2-5; tentative D call: TRBD1 (5 bases). Germline values: CDR1 SGHAT, CDR2 FQNNGV. The CDR3 is 12 amino acids. V lost 8 bases, J lost 5 bases, and 12 bases lay in between. The CDR3 DNA reads as TGTGCCAGCCTCAGGGTTGGGGAGACCCAGTACTTC. Residues: CASLRVGETQYF.

The chain combines TRBV19 with TRBJ2-7, with 12 bases identical to TRBD1. This CDR3 contains 15 residues. The V segment lost 6 bases and the J segment 5 bases; nucleotides outside the gene matches: 8. CDR1 and CDR2 from the germline V gene are LNHDA and SQIVND (reference sequence). The CDR3 region has the DNA TGTGCCAGTAGCAACACGGGACAGGGGGCCCACGAGCAGTACTTC. The encoded protein is CASSNTGQGAHEQYF.